The source of this T cell receptor beta chain is a study of regulatory T cells in long-lasting Graves disease. Time point of the sample: persistent/refractory GD, antithyroid drugs over 5 years with positive TRAb. RNA isolated from PBMCs was used to make the TCR library. Relying on iRepertoire HTBI primers and Arm-PCR of CDR3 regions, the team built TCR beta libraries. TCRdb reanalysed the multiplex PCR reads using MiXCR and keeps one entry per CDR3 protein. Of a few hundred thousand distinct CDR3 sequences in the sample, about 20% were seen once. Trimming took 7 bases from V and 4 from J, leaving 13 bases between them. Germline V gene data show CDR1 as SNHLY and CDR2 as FYNNEI. The CDR3 extends over 13 amino acids.

Sequenced here: peripheral blood mononuclear cells (PBMCs), sampled when the disease was refractory, from a patient treated with antithyroid drugs. The rearrangement links TRBV2 to TRBJ2-5; D might be TRBD1 (6 bases). The clonotype originates from a female donor with Graves disease. CDR3 DNA sequence: TGTGCCAGCATCAACAGGGTCGGAGAGACCCAGTACTTC. This encodes CASINRVGETQYF.